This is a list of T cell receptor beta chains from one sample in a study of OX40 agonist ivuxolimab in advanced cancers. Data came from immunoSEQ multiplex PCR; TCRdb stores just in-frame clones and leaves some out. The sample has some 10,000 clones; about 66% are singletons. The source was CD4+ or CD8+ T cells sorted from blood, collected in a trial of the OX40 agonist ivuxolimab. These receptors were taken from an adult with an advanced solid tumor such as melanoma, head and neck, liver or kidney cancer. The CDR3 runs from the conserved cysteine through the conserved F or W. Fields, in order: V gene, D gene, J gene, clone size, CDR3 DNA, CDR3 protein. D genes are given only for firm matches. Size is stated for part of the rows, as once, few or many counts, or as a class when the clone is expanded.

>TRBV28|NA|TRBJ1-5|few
TGTGCCAGCAGACTTGACAACTTTGGGAGCAATCAGCCCCAGCATTTT
CASRLDNFGSNQPQHF
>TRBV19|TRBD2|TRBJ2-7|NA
TGTGCCAGTATGGCGGGGGTAAACGAGCAGTACTTC
CASMAGVNEQYF
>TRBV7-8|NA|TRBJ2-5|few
TGTGCCAGCAGCTTAGCGGGGGGCCCGTACTTC
CASSLAGGPYF
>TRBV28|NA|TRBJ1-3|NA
TGTGCCAGCAGTGGGGGGACGAACACCATATATTTT
CASSGGTNTIYF
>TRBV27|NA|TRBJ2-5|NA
TGTGCCAGCAGTCTCTACCCAGGGGTTGGGGAGACCCAGTACTTC
CASSLYPGVGETQYF
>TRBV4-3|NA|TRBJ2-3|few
TGCGCCAGCAGCCAAGATATGGGGGGGCTTGGGCATACGCAGTATTTT
CASSQDMGGLGHTQYF
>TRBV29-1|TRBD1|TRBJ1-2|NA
TGCAGCGTTGAAGATGGGCGACAGGGCGATGGCTACACCTTC
CSVEDGRQGDGYTF
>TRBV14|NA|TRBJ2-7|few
TGTGCCAGCAGCCTGGACTTGTCCCCCTACGAGCAGTACTTC
CASSLDLSPYEQYF
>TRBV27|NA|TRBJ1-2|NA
TGTGCCAGCAGTTTATGGGGGGATTATGGCTACACCTTC
CASSLWGDYGYTF
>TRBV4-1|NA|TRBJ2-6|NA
TGCGCCAGCAGCCAGGGACGGGCTGGGGCCAACGTCCTGACTTTC
CASSQGRAGANVLTF
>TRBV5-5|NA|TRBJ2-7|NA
TGTGCCAGCAGCTTGGAAGGGAACCCCTACGGACAGTACTTC
CASSLEGNPYGQYF
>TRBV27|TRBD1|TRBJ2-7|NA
TGTGCCAGCAAAAACAGGGGGACCCACGAGCAGTACTTC
CASKNRGTHEQYF
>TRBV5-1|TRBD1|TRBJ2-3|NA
TGCGCCAGCAGCACGGGACAGCCCAGCACAGATACGCAGTATTTT
CASSTGQPSTDTQYF
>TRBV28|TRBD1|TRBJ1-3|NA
TGTGCCAGCAGTTGGACAGGGGCCAGAAACACCATATATTTT
CASSWTGARNTIYF
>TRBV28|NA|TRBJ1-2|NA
TGTGCCAGCAGCTTCGACGGAATCTATGGCTACACCTTC
CASSFDGIYGYTF
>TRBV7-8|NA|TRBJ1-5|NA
TGTGCCAGCAGGCCTGGGGGTAGCAATCAGCCCCAGCATTTT
CASRPGGSNQPQHF
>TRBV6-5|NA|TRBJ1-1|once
TGTGCCAGCAGTTACGGGGGTATGGGTGAAGCTTTCTTT
CASSYGGMGEAFF
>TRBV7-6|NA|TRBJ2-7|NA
TGTGCCAGCAGCCAGTTGGGGGGGGCAAATTCCGAGCAGTACTTC
CASSQLGGANSEQYF
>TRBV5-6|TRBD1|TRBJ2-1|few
TGTGCCAGCAGCTGGACAGGGGCCTACAATGAGCAGTTCTTC
CASSWTGAYNEQFF
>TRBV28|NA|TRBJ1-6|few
TGTGCCAGCAGTTTGTTGCCCGGGTCTAATAATTCACCCCTCCACTTT
CASSLLPGSNNSPLHF
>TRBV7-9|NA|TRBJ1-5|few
TGTGCCAGCAGCTCCGACAGCAATCAGCCCCAGCATTTT
CASSSDSNQPQHF
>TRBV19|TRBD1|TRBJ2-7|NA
TGTGCCAGTAGTGATGAGCCGGGGACAGGGGCCTACGAGCAGTACTTC
CASSDEPGTGAYEQYF
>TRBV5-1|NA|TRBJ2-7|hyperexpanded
TGCGCCAGCAGGGTCGGGGGCGGCTACGAGCAGTACTTC
CASRVGGGYEQYF
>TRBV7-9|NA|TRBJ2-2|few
TGTGCCAGCACCGAGGATACCGGGGAGCTGTTTTTT
CASTEDTGELFF
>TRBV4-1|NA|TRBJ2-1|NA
TGCGCCAGCAGCCAAGAAGACGAGCAGTTCTTC
CASSQEDEQFF
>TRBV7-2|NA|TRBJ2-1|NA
TGTGCCAGCAGCCTCCCCTACAATGAGCAGTTCTTC
CASSLPYNEQFF
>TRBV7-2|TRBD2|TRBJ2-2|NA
TGTGCCAGCAGCTTAGTCGGACTAGCGGGGGGCACCGGGGAGCTGTTTTTT
CASSLVGLAGGTGELFF
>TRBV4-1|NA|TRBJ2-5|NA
TGCGCCAGCAGCCAAGGGTATGGATTAGAGACCCAGTACTTC
CASSQGYGLETQYF
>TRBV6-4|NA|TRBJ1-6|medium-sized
TGTGCCAGCAGTGACAGGGATAATTCACCCCTCCACTTT
CASSDRDNSPLHF
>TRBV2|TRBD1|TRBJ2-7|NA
TGTGCCAGCAGTGGGGGACAGGGGCGGGACGAGCAGTACTTC
CASSGGQGRDEQYF
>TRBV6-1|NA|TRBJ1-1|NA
TGTGCCACCTGTATCAGGGTAGAGGTGAACACTGAAGCTTTCTTT
CATCIRVEVNTEAFF